One sample yielded the 11 T cell receptor beta chains listed below, sequenced in a study of monozygotic twins with inflammatory bowel disease. Each CDR3 protein gets one entry in TCRdb, which reprocessed the 5' RACE reads and gives no DNA. This repertoire includes 420,000 or so distinct CDR3 sequences. The sample taken for sequencing was blood. These receptors all come from a human donor with ulcerative colitis or Crohn's disease, or a healthy co-twin of an affected twin (not recorded which).

The chain carries TRBV29-1 and TRBJ1-1; there is no DNA to check the TCRdb D call of TRBD1. The CDR3 is 13 residues long. Germline V gene data show CDR1 as SQVTM and CDR2 as ANQGSEA. CDR3 in amino acids: CSVESSTGRRAFF. Complete variable domain (other parts from reference TRBV29-1 and TRBJ1-1): SAVISQKPSRDICQRGTSLTIQCQVDSQVTMMFWYRQQPGQSLTLIATANQGSEATYESGFVIDKFPISRPNLTFSTLTVSNMSPEDSSIYLCSVESSTGRRAFFGQGTRLTVV.

The rearrangement links TRBV15 to TRBJ2-3; as DNA is missing, the TRBD2 call by TCRdb cannot be tested. CDR1 and CDR2 (germline): LNHNV, YYDKDF (reference sequence). The CDR3 runs 18 residues. The CDR3 loop is CATSSPSHRWGSTDTQYF.

The J gene is TRBJ1-5, the V gene TRBV28; TCRdb's D gene call, TRBD1, goes unchecked for lack of DNA. Germline V lookup: CDR1 MDHEN, CDR2 SYDVKM. The length of the CDR3 is 15 residues. The CDR3 spells CASISPGQGNQPQHF.

This chain links TRBV27 with TRBJ1-1; lacking DNA, the TRBD1 call made by TCRdb goes unchecked. CDR3 length equals 17 residues. Germline CDR1 MNHEY, CDR2 SMNVEV (reference sequence). CDR3 amino acids: CASSLKPGWRMNTEAFF.

The CDR3 is CASSPGQGAGLYEQYF. V and J are TRBV5-1 and TRBJ2-7; TCRdb's D call, TRBD1, is unchecked because there is no DNA. From germline, CDR1 is SGHRS and CDR2 YFSETQ. The length of the CDR3 is 16 residues.

J is TRBJ2-2 and V is TRBV3-1; absent DNA, TCRdb's TRBD1 call cannot be checked. Germline-derived CDR1 and CDR2 are LGHDT and YNNKEL (reference sequence). This CDR3 has 15 amino acids. The CDR3 region is CASRRGGLGTGELFF.

V gene TRBV20-1 combines with J gene TRBJ2-3; the TCRdb call, TRBD2, lacks DNA for checking. Germline CDR1 reads DFQATT; CDR2 reads SNEGSKA (reference sequence). The CDR3 has 16 residues. The chain's CDR3 is CSARVPTSGVTDTQYF.

The chain recombines TRBV5-4 with TRBJ2-5; TCRdb lists TRBD1, though no DNA is available to test this call. This CDR3 is 17 amino acids long. Germline CDR1 reads SGHNT; CDR2 reads YYREEE (reference sequence). The chain's CDR3 is CASSGAGTWAIQETQYF.

V usage is TRBV28 and J usage is TRBJ2-5; TCRdb reports TRBD1, a call that lacks DNA to check it against. This CDR3 region has 17 residues. Germline-derived CDR1 and CDR2 are MDHEN and SYDVKM. CDR3 loop: CASSWVGKGRYQETQYF.

The gene calls are TRBV7-3 and TRBJ2-1; TCRdb indicates TRBD2, and absent DNA this call remains unverified. Germline lookup yields CDR1 SGHTA and CDR2 FQGTGA. The length of the CDR3 is 15 residues. CDR3 amino acids: CASSLGLAGPNEQFF.

The chain joins TRBV20-1 to TRBJ2-5. The V gene's germline CDR1 is DFQATT and CDR2 SNEGSKA (reference sequence). The CDR3 totals 12 residues. The CDR3 loop reads CSARVFLETQYF.